What follows are 27 T cell receptor beta chains derived from one specimen sequenced in a study of blood T cell repertoires in COVID-19. The repertoire was sequenced with immunoSEQ multiplex PCR; TCRdb's copy has only in-frame clones and lacks some. The profile shows 140,000 to 150,000 clones, about 83% of them singletons. The sample was peripheral blood. The receptors were gathered from a man aged 25 to 40 with COVID-19, enrolled during active disease.

V is TRBV10-3 and J is TRBJ2-1, with D possibly TRBD1 on 7 matching bases. Germline CDR1 and CDR2: ENHRY and SYGVKD. This CDR3 has 17 amino acids. V dropped 0 bases and J dropped 8 bases, with 20 bases sitting between them. CDR3 nucleotide sequence: TGTGCCATCAGTGAGTCTCCCGAGGGGCAGGGGGGCGATGAGCAGTTCTTC. This translates into CAISESPEGQGGDEQFF.

The rearrangement links TRBV6-5 to TRBJ2-6; perhaps TRBD1 as D (5 bases). CDR1 is MNHEY and CDR2 is SVGAGI in the germline V gene. This CDR3 has 14 amino acids. V lost 5 bases, J lost 2 bases, and 7 bases lay in between. The CDR3, as DNA: TGTGCCAGCAGTCAACAGGCTGGGGCCAACGTCCTGACTTTC. Translation gives CASSQQAGANVLTF.

This chain uses TRBV18 with TRBJ2-1; 11 nucleotides align to TRBD2. Germline-derived CDR1 and CDR2 are KGHSH and LQKENI. J lost 1 base, V lost 3 bases, and 2 bases had no gene match. The length of the CDR3 is 16 residues. CDR3 DNA: TGTGCCAGCTCACCCGGGACTAGCGGATCCTACAATGAGCAGTTCTTC. It translates to CASSPGTSGSYNEQFF. Based on the CDR3 plus reference TRBV18 and TRBJ2-1, the full variable domain is NAGVMQNPRHLVRRRGQEARLRCSPMKGHSHVYWYRQLPEEGLKFMVYLQKENIIDESGMPKERFSAEFPKEGPSILRIQQVVRGDSAAYFCASSPGTSGSYNEQFFGPGTRLTVL.

This clone came up once. The chain carries TRBV6-2 or TRBV6-3 and TRBJ2-3; 13 bases match TRBD2. CDR3 length: 17 residues. Germline values: CDR1 MNHEY, CDR2 SVGEGT. V dropped 4 bases and J dropped 2; count of bases not matched to a gene: 6. The CDR3: CASSSGLAGDNTDTQYF. The CDR3 nucleotides read TGTGCCAGCAGTTCCGGACTAGCGGGGGATAACACAGATACGCAGTATTTT.

This chain connects TRBV24-1 to TRBJ2-3, with D possibly TRBD1 on 6 matching bases. Between the trimmed V and J ends, which lost 4 bases and 0 bases, there was a span of 10 bases. Germline assignment: CDR1 KGHDR and CDR2 SFDVKD. The CDR3 has 15 amino acids. In DNA form, the CDR3 reads TGTGCCACCAGTGACCCCCAGGGGAGCACAGATACGCAGTATTTT. Its translation is CATSDPQGSTDTQYF.

V is TRBV28 and J is TRBJ2-5; D is ambiguous. V shed 2 bases and J shed 3 bases, with 4 bases lying between them. This CDR3 contains 12 residues. Per the germline V gene, CDR1 is MDHEN and CDR2 is SYDVKM. CDR3 loop: CASSLSEETQYF. CDR3 nucleotides: TGTGCCAGCAGTTTAAGCGAAGAGACCCAGTACTTC.

The CDR3 DNA sequence: TGTGCCAGCAGGTCGACAGGGCGGAGCACGGGAGTCTCGGACGAGCAGTACTTC. Amino acid sequence: CASRSTGRSTGVSDEQYF. The V and J genes are TRBV7-8 and TRBJ2-7, with D perhaps matching TRBD1 (7 bases). There are 18 residues in the CDR3. Trimming cost V 6 bases and J 5 bases, with 29 bases left between them. Germline V lookup: CDR1 SGHVS, CDR2 FQNEAQ.

The V and J genes are TRBV20-1 and TRBJ1-1; no clear D gene. The germline V gene has CDR1 DFQATT and CDR2 SNEGSKA (reference sequence). The CDR3 has 10 amino acids. CDR3: CRADISEAFF. The CDR3 DNA reads TGCAGAGCTGACATATCTGAAGCTTTCTTT.

This clone was recorded only once. The chain recombines TRBV29-1 with TRBJ1-1; 10 bases match TRBD1. V lost 4 bases to trimming and J lost 4 bases; unmatched junction nucleotides: 3. The length of the CDR3 is 13 residues. Germline assignment: CDR1 SQVTM and CDR2 ANQGSEA. The CDR3 loop reads CSVVTGGSTEAFF. The DNA of the CDR3 is TGCAGCGTTGTGACAGGGGGCAGCACTGAAGCTTTCTTT.

This chain uses TRBV5-1 with TRBJ2-7; D call uncertain. Trimming took off 7 bases at V and 0 bases at J, with 17 bases between the two ends. The germline V gene has CDR1 SGHRS and CDR2 YFSETQ. The CDR3 runs 15 residues. CDR3 DNA: TGCGCCAGCTCACCCCCCGCGCCGAGCTCCTACGAGCAGTACTTC. It yields the protein CASSPPAPSSYEQYF.

The genes are TRBV29-1 and TRBJ2-1, with D maybe TRBD2 (6 bases). This CDR3 has 14 residues. Deletions cut 5 bases from V and 0 bases from J, with 11 bases between. The germline CDR1 and CDR2 sequences are SQVTM and ANQGSEA. The CDR3 DNA follows: TGCAGCGTTCTTTCCGGGAGCTCCTACAATGAGCAGTTCTTC. Translation: CSVLSGSSYNEQFF.

The J gene is TRBJ1-6, the V gene TRBV28; 9 bases align to TRBD1. This CDR3 has 17 amino acids. V shed 6 bases and J 1 base; nucleotides not matched to a gene: 7. CDR1 and CDR2 from the germline V gene are MDHEN and SYDVKM. The CDR3 DNA reads TGTGCCAGCAGGCTAGCCGGGACAGGGTCCTATAATTCACCCCTCCACTTT. The encoded protein is CASRLAGTGSYNSPLHF.

The chain recombines TRBV29-1 with TRBJ2-5; the D is unclear. This CDR3 comprises 10 residues. V was cut by 8 bases and J by 5 bases, with 9 bases left in between. Germline-derived CDR1 and CDR2 are SQVTM and ANQGSEA. The CDR3 DNA follows: TGCAGCTTCCGGCGGGAGACCCAGTACTTC. The encoded protein is CSFRRETQYF.

This clone has a handful of counts. This chain joins TRBV7-9 and TRBJ1-4, with a weak D call TRBD1 (5 bases). This CDR3 spans 14 amino acids. Germline CDR1 reads SEHNR; CDR2 reads FQNEAQ (reference sequence). V lost 8 bases and J lost 4, with 14 bases in between. The CDR3: CASGHQGINEKLFF. The CDR3 DNA is TGTGCCAGCGGGCATCAGGGAATTAATGAAAAACTGTTTTTT.

CDR3 in amino acids: CASSLGVNQPQHF. CDR3 in DNA: TGTGCCAGCAGTCTAGGTGTCAATCAGCCCCAGCATTTT. The chain combines TRBV7-9 with TRBJ1-5; D is ambiguous. CDR3 length: 13 amino acids. The V gene lost 6 bases and the J gene lost 3 bases, with 9 bases spanning the gap. From germline, CDR1 is SEHNR and CDR2 FQNEAQ (reference sequence). The entire variable domain, with the rest obtained from reference TRBV7-9 and TRBJ1-5, is as follows: DTGVSQNPRHKITKRGQNVTFRCDPISEHNRLYWYRQTLGQGPEFLTYFQNEAQLEKSRLLSDRFSAERPKGSFSTLEIQRTEQGDSAMYLCASSLGVNQPQHFGDGTRLSIL.

This clone was observed once. The chain combines TRBV11-3 with TRBJ2-7, with D possibly TRBD1 on 6 matching bases. The ends were cut back, 5 bases at V and 2 bases at J, with 13 bases in the middle. Germline values: CDR1 SGHNT, CDR2 YENEEA. CDR3 length equals 14 residues. CDR3 bases: TGTGCCAGCAGCGCGTCGGACAGACCCTACGAGCAGTACTTC. Translation gives CASSASDRPYEQYF.

This sequence joins TRBV7-9 and TRBJ2-3; tentative D call: TRBD2 (6 bases). The CDR3 has 15 amino acids. Germline loops: CDR1 SEHNR, CDR2 FQNEAQ (reference sequence). V dropped 4 bases and J dropped 0 bases, with 11 bases sitting between them. The CDR3 is CASSSGGVSTDTQYF. The CDR3 nucleotides read TGTGCCAGCAGCTCAGGAGGGGTTAGCACAGATACGCAGTATTTT.

V usage is TRBV29-1 and J usage is TRBJ1-2, with D possibly being TRBD1 (5 bases). This CDR3 comprises 17 residues. Germline CDR1 SQVTM, CDR2 ANQGSEA. V was pared by 3 bases and J by 5 bases, with 25 bases between. The CDR3 spells CSVEVPSLLAGGYGYTF. CDR3 in DNA: TGCAGCGTTGAGGTACCGTCGCTTCTTGCTGGGGGGTATGGCTACACCTTC.

The V gene is TRBV10-3, the J gene TRBJ2-7; the D gene is possibly TRBD1 (5 bases). V dropped 6 bases and J dropped 0 bases, with 6 bases sitting between them. The germline V gene has CDR1 ENHRY and CDR2 SYGVKD. The CDR3 has 12 residues. The CDR3, as DNA: TGTGCCATCAGAGGGGACTCCTACGAGCAGTACTTC. This gives the protein CAIRGDSYEQYF.

This clone was observed once. The chain is built from TRBV21-1 and TRBJ1-1; the table's D call of TRBD1 was not tested on the DNA. TRBV21-1 is described as a pseudogene. The CDR3 runs 16 residues. CDR3 loop: CASSKSRDRGGTEAFF. In DNA form, the CDR3 reads TGTGCCAGCAGCAAATCGAGGGACAGGGGAGGCACTGAAGCTTTCTTT.

This clone has a handful of counts. V and J are TRBV25-1 and TRBJ2-1; tentatively, D is TRBD2 (6 bases). This CDR3 has 15 amino acids. Trimming removed 9 bases from V and 2 bases from J, with 17 bases in between. Per germline, CDR1 MGHDK and CDR2 SYGVNS. CDR3 amino acids: CASRSSWRAYNEQFF. CDR3 in DNA: TGTGCCAGTCGATCAAGTTGGAGGGCCTACAATGAGCAGTTCTTC.

The chain is built from TRBV4-2 and TRBJ2-6; a weak D match, TRBD2 (5 bases). This CDR3 contains 19 residues. Germline V gene sequence: CDR1 LGHNA, CDR2 YNFKEQ. V was shortened by 0 bases and J by 0 bases, with 15 bases between the two germline ends. Here the CDR3 DNA reads TGTGCCAGCAGCCAAGATGCACGGGCGGGCGCCTCTGGGGCCAACGTCCTGACTTTC. Protein product: CASSQDARAGASGANVLTF.

The chain links TRBV3-1 (or the pseudogene TRBV3-2) to TRBJ1-4, with 8 bases that match TRBD1. The CDR3 is 20 amino acids. The ends lost 2 bases at V and 12 bases at J; junction bases unmatched: 26. Germline V gene data show CDR1 as LGHDT and CDR2 as YNNKEL (reference sequence). CDR3 residues: CASSQRFAGLLDRADSELFF. CDR3 nucleotides: TGTGCCAGCAGCCAACGGTTCGCGGGTCTGCTGGACAGGGCAGATTCGGAACTGTTTTTT.

The rearrangement uses TRBV14 and TRBJ2-5; the D gene is possibly TRBD1 (6 bases). V was clipped by 5 bases and J by 5 bases, with 21 bases between them. Germline CDR1 and CDR2: SGHDN and FVKESK. The CDR3 consists of 16 residues. CDR3 region: CASSDTPRGRKETQYF. The CDR3, as DNA: TGTGCCAGCAGCGACACCCCCAGGGGACGTAAGGAGACCCAGTACTTC.

V gene TRBV5-6 combines with J gene TRBJ2-7; D possibly corresponds to TRBD2 (5 bases). Trimming stripped 3 bases from V and 6 bases from J, with 13 bases between. Germline CDR1 and CDR2: SGHDT and YYEEEE. The CDR3 has 13 amino acids. The DNA of the CDR3 is TGTGCCAGCAGCTCGGACTTTAGTGTCGAGCAGTACTTC. It codes for CASSSDFSVEQYF.

The chain carries TRBV4-1 and TRBJ2-3; weak D call: TRBD1 (6 bases). Trimming took off 4 bases at V and 3 bases at J, with 17 bases between the two ends. The CDR3 totals 16 residues. Looked up from germline, CDR1 is MGHRA and CDR2 is YSYEKL. This CDR3 is CASSRVVGTSTDTQYF. CDR3 coding DNA: TGCGCCAGCAGCCGGGTGGTCGGGACATCTACAGATACGCAGTATTTT.

The rearrangement links TRBV3-1 (or the pseudogene TRBV3-2) to TRBJ2-3, with 10 bases matching TRBD1. Germline-derived CDR1 and CDR2 are LGHDT and YNNKEL (reference sequence). Unmatched junction bases numbered 7, after V lost 3 bases and J lost 4 bases. The CDR3 runs 16 residues. In nucleotides, the CDR3 is TGTGCCAGCAGCCAGGAAGCCGGGACAGGGGCAGATACGCAGTATTTT. It encodes CASSQEAGTGADTQYF.